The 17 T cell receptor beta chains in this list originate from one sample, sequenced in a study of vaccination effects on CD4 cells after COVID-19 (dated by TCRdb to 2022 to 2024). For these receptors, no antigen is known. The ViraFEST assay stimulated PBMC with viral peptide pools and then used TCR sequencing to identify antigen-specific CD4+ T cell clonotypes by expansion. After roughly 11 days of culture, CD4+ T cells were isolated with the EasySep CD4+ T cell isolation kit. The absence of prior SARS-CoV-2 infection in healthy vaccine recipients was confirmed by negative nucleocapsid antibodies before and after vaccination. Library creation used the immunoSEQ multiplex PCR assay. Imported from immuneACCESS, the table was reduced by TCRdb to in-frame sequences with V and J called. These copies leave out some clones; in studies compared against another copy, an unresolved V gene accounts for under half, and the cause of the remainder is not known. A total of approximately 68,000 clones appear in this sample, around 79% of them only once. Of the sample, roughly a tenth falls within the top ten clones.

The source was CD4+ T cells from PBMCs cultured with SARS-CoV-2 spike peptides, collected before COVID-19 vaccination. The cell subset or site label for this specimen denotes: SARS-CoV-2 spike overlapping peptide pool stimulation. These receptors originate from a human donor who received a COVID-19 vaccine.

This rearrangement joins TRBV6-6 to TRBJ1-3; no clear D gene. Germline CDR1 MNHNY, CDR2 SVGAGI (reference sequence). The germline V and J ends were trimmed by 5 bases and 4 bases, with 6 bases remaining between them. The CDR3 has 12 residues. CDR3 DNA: TGTGCCAGCAGTCCACAGGGAAACACCATATATTTT. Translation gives CASSPQGNTIYF.

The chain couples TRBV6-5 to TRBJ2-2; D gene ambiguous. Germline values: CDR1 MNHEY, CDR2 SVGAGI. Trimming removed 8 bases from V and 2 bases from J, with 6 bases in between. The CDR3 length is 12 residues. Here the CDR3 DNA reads TGTGCCAGCGGGCCAAACACCGGGGAGCTGTTTTTT. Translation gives CASGPNTGELFF.

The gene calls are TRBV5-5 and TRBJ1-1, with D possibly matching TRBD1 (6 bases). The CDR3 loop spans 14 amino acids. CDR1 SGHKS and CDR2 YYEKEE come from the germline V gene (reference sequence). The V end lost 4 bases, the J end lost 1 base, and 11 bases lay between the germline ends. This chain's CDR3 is CASSPGTPNTEAFF. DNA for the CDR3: TGTGCCAGCAGCCCCGGGACACCGAACACTGAAGCTTTCTTT.

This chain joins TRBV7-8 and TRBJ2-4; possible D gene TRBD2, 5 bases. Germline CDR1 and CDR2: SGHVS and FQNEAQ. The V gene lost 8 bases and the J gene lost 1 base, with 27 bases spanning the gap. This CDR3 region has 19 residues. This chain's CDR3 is CASVDDNGLFIGAKNIQYF. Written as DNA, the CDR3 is TGTGCCAGCGTGGATGATAACGGACTGTTCATAGGGGCCAAAAACATTCAGTACTTC.

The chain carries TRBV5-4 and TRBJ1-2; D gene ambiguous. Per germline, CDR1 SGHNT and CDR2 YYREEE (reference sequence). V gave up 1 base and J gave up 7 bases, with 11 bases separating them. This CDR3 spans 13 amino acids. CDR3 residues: CASSLLDWGGYTF. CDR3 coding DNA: TGTGCCAGCAGCTTGCTAGACTGGGGTGGCTACACCTTC.

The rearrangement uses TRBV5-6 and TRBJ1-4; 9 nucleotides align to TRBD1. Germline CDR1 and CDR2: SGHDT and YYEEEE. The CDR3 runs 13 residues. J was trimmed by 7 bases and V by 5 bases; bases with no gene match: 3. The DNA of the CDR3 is TGTGCCAGCAGTCGGACAGGGGTTGAAAAACTGTTTTTT. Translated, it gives CASSRTGVEKLFF.

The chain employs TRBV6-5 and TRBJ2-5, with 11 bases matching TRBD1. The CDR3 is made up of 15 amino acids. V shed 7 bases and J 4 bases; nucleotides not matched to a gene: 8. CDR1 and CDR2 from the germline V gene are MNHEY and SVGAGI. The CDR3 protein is CASTRTGGLGETQYF. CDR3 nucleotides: TGTGCCAGCACTAGGACAGGGGGCTTGGGAGAGACCCAGTACTTC.

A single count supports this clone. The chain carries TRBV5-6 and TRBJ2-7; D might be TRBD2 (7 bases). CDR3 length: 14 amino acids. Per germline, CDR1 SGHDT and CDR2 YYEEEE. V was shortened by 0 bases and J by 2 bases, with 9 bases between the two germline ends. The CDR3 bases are TGTGCCAGCAGCTTGGCGGGGGGCGCCTACGAGCAGTACGTC. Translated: CASSLAGGAYEQYV.

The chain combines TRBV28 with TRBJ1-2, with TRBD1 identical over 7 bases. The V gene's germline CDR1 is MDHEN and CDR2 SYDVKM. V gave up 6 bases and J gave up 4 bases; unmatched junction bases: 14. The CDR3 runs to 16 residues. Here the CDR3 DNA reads TGTGCCAGCAGGGAAGGAGACAGGGTAATATCCTATGGCTACACCTTC. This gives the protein CASREGDRVISYGYTF.

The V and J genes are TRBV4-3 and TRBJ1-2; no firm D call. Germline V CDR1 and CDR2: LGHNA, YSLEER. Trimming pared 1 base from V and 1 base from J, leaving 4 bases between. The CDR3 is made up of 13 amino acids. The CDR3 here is CASSQAVNYGYTF. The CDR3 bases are TGCGCCAGCAGCCAAGCCGTTAACTATGGCTACACCTTC.

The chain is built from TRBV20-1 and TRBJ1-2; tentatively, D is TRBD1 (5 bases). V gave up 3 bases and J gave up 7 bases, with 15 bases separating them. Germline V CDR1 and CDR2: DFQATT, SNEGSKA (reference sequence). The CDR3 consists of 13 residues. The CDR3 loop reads CSASLLSTGGYTF. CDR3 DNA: TGCAGTGCTAGTTTGCTGTCTACAGGTGGCTACACCTTC.

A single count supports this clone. Here the CDR3 DNA reads TGTGCCAGCAGCCTAGCGGGGGGTAACTCCTACAATGAGCAGTTCTTC. The encoded protein is CASSLAGGNSYNEQFF. V gene TRBV11-3 combines with J gene TRBJ2-1; 11 bases align to TRBD2. V gave up 5 bases and J gave up 0 bases; unmatched junction bases: 3. Germline V gene sequence: CDR1 SGHNT, CDR2 YENEEA. This CDR3 is 16 amino acids long.

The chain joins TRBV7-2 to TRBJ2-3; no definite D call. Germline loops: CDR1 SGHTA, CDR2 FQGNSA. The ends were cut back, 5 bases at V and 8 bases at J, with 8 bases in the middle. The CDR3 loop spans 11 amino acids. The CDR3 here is CASSPPGTQYF. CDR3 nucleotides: TGTGCCAGCAGCCCCCCCGGTACGCAGTATTTT.

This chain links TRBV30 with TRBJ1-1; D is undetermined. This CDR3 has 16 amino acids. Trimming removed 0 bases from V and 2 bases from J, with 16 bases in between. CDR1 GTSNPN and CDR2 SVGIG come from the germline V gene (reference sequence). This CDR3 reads CAWSVGLRAGNTEAFF. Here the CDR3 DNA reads TGTGCCTGGAGTGTGGGTCTAAGGGCAGGAAACACTGAAGCTTTCTTT.

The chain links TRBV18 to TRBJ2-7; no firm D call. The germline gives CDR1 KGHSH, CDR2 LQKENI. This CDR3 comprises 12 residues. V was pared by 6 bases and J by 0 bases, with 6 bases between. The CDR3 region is CASSTSSYEQYV. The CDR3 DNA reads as TGTGCCAGCTCGACTTCCTCCTACGAGCAGTACGTC.

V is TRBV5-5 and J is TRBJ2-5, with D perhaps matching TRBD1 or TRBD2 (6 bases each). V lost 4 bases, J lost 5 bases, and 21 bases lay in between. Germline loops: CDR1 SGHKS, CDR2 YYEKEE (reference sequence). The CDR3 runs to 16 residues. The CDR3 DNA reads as TGTGCCAGCAGCGGAGGTGGCACGGGGGCGCAGGAGACCCAGTACTTC. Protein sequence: CASSGGGTGAQETQYF.

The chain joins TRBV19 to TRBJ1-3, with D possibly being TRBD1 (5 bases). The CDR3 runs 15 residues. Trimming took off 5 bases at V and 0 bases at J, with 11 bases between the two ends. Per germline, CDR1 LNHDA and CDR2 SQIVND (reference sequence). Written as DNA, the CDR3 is TGTGCCAGTAGTTGGGGGTTCACCTCTGGAAACACCATATATTTT. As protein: CASSWGFTSGNTIYF.